Listed here are 14 T cell receptor beta chains from one sample, sequenced in a study of shared clonotypes between healthy human individuals. Using immunoSEQ multiplex PCR, the repertoire was profiled, and TCRdb retains in-frame clones only, with some absent. The table includes under 1,900,000 clones, 98% to 99% detected once. The sequencing sample was made of naive CD4+ T cells sorted from blood. Specified subset: CD45RA+ positively selected. All receptors come from a man aged 25-40 years in good health.

This rearrangement joins TRBV10-2 to TRBJ1-2, with 9 bases fitting TRBD1. Germline V gene sequence: CDR1 WSHSY, CDR2 SAAADI. The CDR3 is made up of 16 amino acids. V lost 0 bases, J lost 7 bases, and 9 bases stayed unmatched. The CDR3 is CASSESTGQGPLGYTF. The CDR3 DNA reads TGCGCCAGCAGTGAGTCGACGGGACAGGGTCCTCTTGGCTACACCTTC.

For this clone: At one end, the junction sequence differs from germline, possibly due to a read error. The chain is built from TRBV28 and TRBJ1-2; possible D gene TRBD1, 6 bases. CDR1 is MDHEN and CDR2 is SYDVKM in the germline V gene. The CDR3 spans 13 residues. CDR3 bases: TGTGCCAGCGGGAAACCGGGACACGGACGCCCTCCCTTC. Translation: CASGKPGHGRPPF.

The chain uses TRBV9 and TRBJ2-6, with unresolved D. CDR3 length equals 16 residues. Germline CDR1 and CDR2: SGDLS and YYNGEE. Trimming stripped 9 bases from V and 0 bases from J, with 16 bases between. In DNA form, the CDR3 reads TGTGCCACCTCACGGGCGCTCGCCTCTGGGGCCAACGTCCTGACTTTC. This gives the protein CATSRALASGANVLTF.

CDR3 protein: CASSGTRSNTGELFF. CDR3 sequence (DNA): TGTGCCAGCAGTGGGACTAGATCGAACACCGGGGAGCTGTTTTTT. The chain recombines TRBV2 with TRBJ2-2; 7 bases are shared with TRBD2. V lost 4 bases, J lost 0 bases, and 2 bases stayed unmatched. Germline lookup yields CDR1 SNHLY and CDR2 FYNNEI. The CDR3 spans 15 residues. The whole variable domain, filled in from reference TRBV2 and TRBJ2-2, reads EPEVTQTPSHQVTQMGQEVILRCVPISNHLYFYWYRQILGQKVEFLVSFYNNEISEKSEIFDDQFSVERPDGSNFTLKIRSTKLEDSAMYFCASSGTRSNTGELFFGEGSRLTVL.

This clone showed up just once. V and J are TRBV5-1 and TRBJ1-1; possible D gene TRBD1, 6 bases. Germline loops: CDR1 SGHRS, CDR2 YFSETQ. The CDR3 length is 13 residues. The V gene lost 3 bases and the J gene lost 10 bases, with 16 bases spanning the gap. As DNA, the CDR3 is TGCGCCAGCAGCTGGCTACAGGGAGGAGGAGCTTTCTTT. Translating it yields CASSWLQGGGAFF.

Remarks on this clone: This CDR3 is also generated by other DNA sequences in the sample. The V call is TRBV5-4, the J call TRBJ2-7; 8 nucleotides match TRBD1. Germline lookup yields CDR1 SGHNT and CDR2 YYREEE (reference sequence). The CDR3 consists of 14 residues. J lost 2 bases, V lost 4 bases, and 5 bases had no gene match. CDR3 DNA sequence: TGTGCCAGCAGCCTCGGGACAGGCCCCTACGAGCAGTACTTC. It codes for CASSLGTGPYEQYF.

The CDR3 spells CASSLVWGTGPESNEQFF. The DNA of the CDR3 is TGCGCCAGCAGCTTGGTTTGGGGGACTGGGCCCGAAAGCAATGAGCAGTTCTTC. The rearrangement uses TRBV5-1 and TRBJ2-1; tentative D call: TRBD2 (6 bases). The CDR3 is 18 residues long. Trimming shortened V by 0 bases and J by 6 bases, and 22 bases separated the two germline ends. Germline CDR1 reads SGHRS; CDR2 reads YFSETQ.

V and J are TRBV5-1 and TRBJ2-3; unclear D gene. V lost 9 bases and J lost 4, with 21 bases in between. The CDR3 contains 15 residues. Germline V gene lookup returns CDR1 SGHRS and CDR2 YFSETQ. The CDR3 region has the DNA TGCGCCACCTCCCCGGGCCGGGTCACATCAGATACGCAGTATTTT. Protein: CATSPGRVTSDTQYF.

Only one count was recorded for this clone. The chain is built from TRBV5-1 and TRBJ1-1; no firm D call. The ends were cut back, 2 bases at V and 5 bases at J, with 13 bases in the middle. The CDR3 has 14 amino acids. CDR1 and CDR2 (germline): SGHRS, YFSETQ. CDR3: CASSLISGGTEAFF. In DNA form, the CDR3 reads TGCGCCAGCAGCTTAATCTCCGGAGGGACTGAAGCTTTCTTT.

V and J are TRBV25-1 and TRBJ1-1; D remains ambiguous. The CDR3 sequence is 14 residues long. Germline lookup yields CDR1 MGHDK and CDR2 SYGVNS. Trimming removed 2 bases at V and 7 bases at J, with 14 bases between. The CDR3 loop is CASSEIGVSGEAFF. CDR3 sequence (DNA): TGTGCCAGCAGTGAAATCGGGGTATCAGGTGAAGCTTTCTTT.

The chain couples TRBV6-1 to TRBJ2-3, with 8 positions matching TRBD2. CDR1 is MNHNS and CDR2 is SASEGT in the germline V gene. The CDR3 consists of 14 residues. V lost 6 bases and J lost 4; bases outside the gene matches: 6. CDR3 DNA: TGTGCCAGCAGGAAGACTAGCGTGGCAGATACGCAGTATTTT. This codes for CASRKTSVADTQYF.

V and J are TRBV28 and TRBJ1-1, with a possible D match to TRBD1 (5 bases). With 8 bases removed from V and 4 bases from J, the gap between germline ends came to 14 bases. Germline V gene data show CDR1 as MDHEN and CDR2 as SYDVKM. The CDR3 extends over 13 amino acids. CDR3 nucleotides: TGTGCCAGCGGATGGATGGGGGTCACTGAAGCTTTCTTT. Translation: CASGWMGVTEAFF.

The rearrangement joins TRBV7-3 to TRBJ2-3, with D perhaps given as TRBD1 or TRBD2 (5 bases each). The CDR3 covers 17 residues. V lost 4 bases to trimming and J lost 2 bases, with 19 bases between them. The V gene's germline CDR1 is SGHTA and CDR2 FQGTGA. The CDR3 DNA reads TGTGCCAGCAGCTCTGAACCCGGGACCCCTTTCACAGATACGCAGTATTTT. Translating gives CASSSEPGTPFTDTQYF.

This clone was seen just once. The chain joins TRBV4-2 to TRBJ2-2; D may be TRBD1 or TRBD2 (6 bases each). Trimming took off 4 bases at V and 7 bases at J, with 19 bases between the two ends. Germline V gene sequence: CDR1 LGHNA, CDR2 YNFKEQ. This CDR3 region has 16 residues. The CDR3 DNA is TGTGCCAGCAGCCCGGCCTCGTGGGGGGCGGACGGGGAGCTGTTTTTT. Residues: CASSPASWGADGELFF.